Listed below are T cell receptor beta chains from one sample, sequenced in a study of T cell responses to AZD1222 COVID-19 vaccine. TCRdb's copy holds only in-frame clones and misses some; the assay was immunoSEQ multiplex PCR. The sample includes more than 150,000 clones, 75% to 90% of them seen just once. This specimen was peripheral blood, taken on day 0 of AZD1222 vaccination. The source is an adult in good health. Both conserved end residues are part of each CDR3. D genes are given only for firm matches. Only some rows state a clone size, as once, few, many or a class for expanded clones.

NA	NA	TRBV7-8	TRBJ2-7	TGTGCCAGCAGCTTATGGGGGAACGAGCAGTACTTC	CASSLWGNEQYF
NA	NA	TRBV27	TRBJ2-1	TGTGCCAGCAGAGGCGACTCTAATGAGCAGTTCTTC	CASRGDSNEQFF
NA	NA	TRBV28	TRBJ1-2	TGTGCCAGCAGTCCCGGACAGCCTTATGGCTACACCTTC	CASSPGQPYGYTF
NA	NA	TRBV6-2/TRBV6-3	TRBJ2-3	TGTGCCAGCAGTTACTCGTTCGGGGGGCCAGGGACAGATACGCAGTATTTT	CASSYSFGGPGTDTQYF
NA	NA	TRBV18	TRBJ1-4	TGTGCCAGCTCACCAGTGTCGATAGATGAAAAACTGTTTTTT	CASSPVSIDEKLFF
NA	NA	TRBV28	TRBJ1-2	TGTGCCAGCAGTCCAGGAGGGGCGCAGTCCTATGGCTACACCTTC	CASSPGGAQSYGYTF
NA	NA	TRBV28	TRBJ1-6	TGTGCCAGCACGAACAACTATAATTCACCCCTCCACTTT	CASTNNYNSPLHF
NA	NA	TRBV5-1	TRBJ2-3	TGCGCCAGCAGGATTAGCGAGGCAGATACGCAGTATTTT	CASRISEADTQYF
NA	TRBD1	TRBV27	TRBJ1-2	TGTACCAGCAGTTTACCCAATCCATGGACAGGAAACTATGGCTACACCTTC	CTSSLPNPWTGNYGYTF
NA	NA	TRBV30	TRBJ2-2	TGTGCCTGGAGTGTAGGTTCCAGGTCCGGGGAGCTGTTTTTT	CAWSVGSRSGELFF
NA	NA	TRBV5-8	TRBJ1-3	TGTGCCAGCAGCTTGGTAGCCGGTGTGGGCCTGATCTCTGGAAACACCATATATTTT	CASSLVAGVGLISGNTIYF
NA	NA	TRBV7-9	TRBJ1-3	TGTGCCAGCAGCTCCCCGGGCCGACACTCAAACTCTGGAAACACCATATATTTT	CASSSPGRHSNSGNTIYF
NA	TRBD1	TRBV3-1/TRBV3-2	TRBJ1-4	TGTGCCAGCAGCCGATCCTTTCCGGGACAGGGGGAAGAAAAACTGTTTTTT	CASSRSFPGQGEEKLFF
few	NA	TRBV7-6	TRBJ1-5	TGTGCCAGCAGCTTACAATCAGGGTTAAATCAGCCCCAGCATTTT	CASSLQSGLNQPQHF
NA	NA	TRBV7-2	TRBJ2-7	TGTGCCAGCAGCCCCAGTGGGGCCTACGAGCAGTACTTC	CASSPSGAYEQYF
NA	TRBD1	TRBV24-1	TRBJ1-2	TGTGCCACCAGTGATCTCGCACAGGGGGCTGGGGGCTACACCTTC	CATSDLAQGAGGYTF
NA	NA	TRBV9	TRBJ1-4	TGTGCCAGCAGCGTAGGCAGAGATGAAAAACTGTTTTTT	CASSVGRDEKLFF
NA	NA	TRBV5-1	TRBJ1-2	TGCGCCAGCAGCAGAGATCAGGGGAACTATGGCTACACCTTC	CASSRDQGNYGYTF
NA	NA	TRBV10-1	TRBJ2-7	TGCGCCAGCAGGTCCGGGACTGCGAGCTCCTACGAGCAGTACTTC	CASRSGTASSYEQYF
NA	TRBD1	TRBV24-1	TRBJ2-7	TGTGCCACGCAGGACAGGGGATCCTACGAGCAGTACTTC	CATQDRGSYEQYF
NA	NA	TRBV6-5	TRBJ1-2	TGTGCCAGCAGTTACTCACGGGCAGGTAGTAACTATGGCTACACCTTC	CASSYSRAGSNYGYTF
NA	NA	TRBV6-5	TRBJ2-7	TGTGCCAGCAGTTTCCGGACCCCCCAAGCCTACGAGCAGTACTTC	CASSFRTPQAYEQYF
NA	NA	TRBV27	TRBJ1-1	TGTGCCAGCAGTTTTTCTTATGGGGGGACTGAAGCTTTCTTT	CASSFSYGGTEAFF
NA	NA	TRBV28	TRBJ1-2	TGTGCCAGCAGTAGGGGACTCTTCTATGGCTACACCTTC	CASSRGLFYGYTF
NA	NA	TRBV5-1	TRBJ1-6	TGCGCCAGCAGCTACGTACCGGGGTCGAATTCACCCCTCCACTTT	CASSYVPGSNSPLHF
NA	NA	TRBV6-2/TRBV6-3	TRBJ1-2	TGTGCCAGCAGTTACACAGGGACGGGCTACACCTTC	CASSYTGTGYTF
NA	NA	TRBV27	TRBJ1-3	TGTGCCGACCGGTCCTCTGGAAACACCATATATTTT	CADRSSGNTIYF
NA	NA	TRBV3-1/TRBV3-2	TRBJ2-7	TGTGCCAGCAGCCAAGTAGGCTACGAGCAGTACTTC	CASSQVGYEQYF
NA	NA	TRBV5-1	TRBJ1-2	TGCGCCAGCAGCTTGCCTCAGAACTATGGCTACACCTTC	CASSLPQNYGYTF
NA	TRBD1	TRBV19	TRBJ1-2	TGTGCCAGTACAAGGACAGGGGTGAACTATGGCTACACCTTC	CASTRTGVNYGYTF
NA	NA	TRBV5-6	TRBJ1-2	TGTGCCAGCAGCTTGGGACTGGACTATGGCTACACCTTC	CASSLGLDYGYTF
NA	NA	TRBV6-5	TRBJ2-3	TGTGCCAGCAGACGGACAGAGGGAGGCACAGATACGCAGTATTTT	CASRRTEGGTDTQYF